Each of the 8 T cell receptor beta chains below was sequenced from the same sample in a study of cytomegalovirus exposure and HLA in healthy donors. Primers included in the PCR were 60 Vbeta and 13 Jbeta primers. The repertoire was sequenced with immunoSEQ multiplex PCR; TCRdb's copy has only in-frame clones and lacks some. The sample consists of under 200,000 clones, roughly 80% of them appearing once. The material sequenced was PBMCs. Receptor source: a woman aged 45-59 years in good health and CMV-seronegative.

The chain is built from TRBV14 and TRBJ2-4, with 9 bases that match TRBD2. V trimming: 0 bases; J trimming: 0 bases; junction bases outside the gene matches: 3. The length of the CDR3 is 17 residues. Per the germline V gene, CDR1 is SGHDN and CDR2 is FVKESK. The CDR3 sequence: CASSQDQRGVAKNIQYF. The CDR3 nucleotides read TGTGCCAGCAGCCAAGACCAGCGGGGGGTAGCCAAAAACATTCAGTACTTC. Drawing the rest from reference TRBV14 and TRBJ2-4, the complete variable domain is EAGVTQFPSHSVIEKGQTVTLRCDPISGHDNLYWYRRVMGKEIKFLLHFVKESKQDESGMPNNRFLAERTGGTYSTLKVQPAELEDSGVYFCASSQDQRGVAKNIQYFGAGTRLSVL.

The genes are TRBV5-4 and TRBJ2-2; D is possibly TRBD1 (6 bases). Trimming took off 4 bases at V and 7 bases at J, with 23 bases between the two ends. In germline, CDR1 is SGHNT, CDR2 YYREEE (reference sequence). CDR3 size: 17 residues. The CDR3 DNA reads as TGTGCCAGCAGCCGAGGGGGACCGGGACCGCAGGGCGGGGAGCTGTTTTTT. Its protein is CASSRGGPGPQGGELFF.

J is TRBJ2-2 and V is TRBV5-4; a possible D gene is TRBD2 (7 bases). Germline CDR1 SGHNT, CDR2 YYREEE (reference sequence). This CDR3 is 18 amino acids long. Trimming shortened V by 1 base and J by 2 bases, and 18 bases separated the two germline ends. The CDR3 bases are TGTGCCAGCAGCTTGTACGGACGGGGGGCGAGCAACACCGGGGAGCTGTTTTTT. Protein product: CASSLYGRGASNTGELFF.

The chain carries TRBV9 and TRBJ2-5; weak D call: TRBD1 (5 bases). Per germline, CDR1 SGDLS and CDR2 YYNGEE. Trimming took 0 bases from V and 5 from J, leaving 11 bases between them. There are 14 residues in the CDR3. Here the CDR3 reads CASSVDQGLETQYF. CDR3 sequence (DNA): TGTGCCAGCAGCGTAGACCAGGGTCTGGAGACCCAGTACTTC.

Written as DNA, the CDR3 is TGTGCCAGCAGTGACCACACAGGGGCTACCTATGGCTACACCTTC. Protein: CASSDHTGATYGYTF. This chain uses TRBV6-1 with TRBJ1-2, with TRBD1 matching over 7 bases. Germline CDR1 and CDR2: MNHNS and SASEGT. V lost 3 bases, J lost 4 bases, and 8 bases stayed unmatched. There are 15 residues in the CDR3.

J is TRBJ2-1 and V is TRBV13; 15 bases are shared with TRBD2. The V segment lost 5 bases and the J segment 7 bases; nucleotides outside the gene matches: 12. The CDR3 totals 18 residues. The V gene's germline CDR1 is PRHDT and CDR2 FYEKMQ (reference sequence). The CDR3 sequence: CASSTGTSGRSLRNEQFF. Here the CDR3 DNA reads TGTGCCAGCAGCACCGGGACTAGCGGGAGGTCATTGCGGAATGAGCAGTTCTTC.

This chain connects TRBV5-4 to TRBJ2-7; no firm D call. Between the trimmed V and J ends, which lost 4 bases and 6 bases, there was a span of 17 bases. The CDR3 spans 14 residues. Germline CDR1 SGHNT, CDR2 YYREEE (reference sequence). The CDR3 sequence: CASSPSSALAEQYF. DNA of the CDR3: TGTGCCAGCAGCCCTTCTAGTGCCTTGGCCGAGCAGTACTTC.

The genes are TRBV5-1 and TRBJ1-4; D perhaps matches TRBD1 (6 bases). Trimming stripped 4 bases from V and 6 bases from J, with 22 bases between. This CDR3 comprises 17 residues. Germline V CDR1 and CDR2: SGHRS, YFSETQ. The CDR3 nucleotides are TGCGCCAGCAGCCCCCAGGGGAGGGGCGGGGCGGATGAAAAACTGTTTTTT. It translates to CASSPQGRGGADEKLFF.